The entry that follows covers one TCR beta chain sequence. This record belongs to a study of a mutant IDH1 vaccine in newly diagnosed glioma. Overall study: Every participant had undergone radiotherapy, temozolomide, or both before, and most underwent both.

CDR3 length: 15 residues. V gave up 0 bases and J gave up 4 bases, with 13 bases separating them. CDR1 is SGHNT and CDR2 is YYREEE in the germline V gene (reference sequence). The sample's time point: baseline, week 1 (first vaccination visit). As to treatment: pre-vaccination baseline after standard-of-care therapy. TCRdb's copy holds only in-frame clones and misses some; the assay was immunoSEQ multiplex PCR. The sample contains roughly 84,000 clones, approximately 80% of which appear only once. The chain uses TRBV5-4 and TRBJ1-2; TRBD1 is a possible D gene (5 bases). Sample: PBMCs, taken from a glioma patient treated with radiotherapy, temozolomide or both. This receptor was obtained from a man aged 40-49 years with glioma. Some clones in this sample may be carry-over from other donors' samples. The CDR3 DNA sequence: TGTGCCAGCAGCTTGGATGCAGGGTCTGGCTATGGCTACACCTTC. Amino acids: CASSLDAGSGYGYTF.